The next 5 T cell receptor beta chains were all read from a single sample in a study of blood T cell repertoires in COVID-19. Repertoires were generated with immunoSEQ multiplex PCR, while TCRdb's copy carries only in-frame clones and drops some. This sample has about 140,000 clones, with about four fifths found just once. The specimen was PBMCs or T cells enriched from blood (not recorded which). These receptors were collected from a woman between 45 and 60 years old with acute COVID-19.

The chain carries TRBV6-5 and TRBJ2-3, with no clear D. The CDR3 is 16 residues long. Trimming took 2 bases from V and 0 from J, leaving 12 bases between them. In germline, CDR1 is MNHEY, CDR2 SVGAGI. The CDR3 spells CASSYHARMSTDTQYF. The CDR3 nucleotides read TGTGCCAGCAGTTACCATGCCAGGATGAGCACAGATACGCAGTATTTT.

The chain links TRBV14 to TRBJ2-3; 8 nucleotides agree with TRBD2. CDR1 SGHDN and CDR2 FVKESK come from the germline V gene. Trimming removed 2 bases from V and 7 bases from J; junction bases left unmatched: 14. This CDR3 has 17 amino acids. CDR3 DNA: TGTGCCAGCAGCCAACGCGGCGAGCGGGAGCTCAGGCATACGCAGTATTTT. Protein product: CASSQRGERELRHTQYF.

The rearrangement uses TRBV27 and TRBJ1-2; D gene ambiguous. Trimming removed 0 bases at V and 2 bases at J, with 7 bases between. Looked up from germline, CDR1 is MNHEY and CDR2 is SMNVEV (reference sequence). The CDR3 has 14 residues. CDR3 sequence reads: CASSLSRVNYGYTF. The CDR3 DNA reads as TGTGCCAGCAGTTTATCACGGGTCAACTATGGCTACACCTTC.

The J gene is TRBJ1-3, the V gene TRBV7-9; D unresolved. Germline-derived CDR1 and CDR2 are SEHNR and FQNEAQ (reference sequence). V gave up 3 bases and J gave up 3 bases, with 9 bases separating them. This CDR3 region has 14 residues. CDR3 region: CASSFEVYGNTIYF. The CDR3 coding sequence is TGTGCCAGCAGCTTCGAGGTTTATGGAAACACCATATATTTT.

The chain uses TRBV7-2 and TRBJ1-5; TRBD1 matches 8 bases. The CDR3 is made up of 15 amino acids. Germline-derived CDR1 and CDR2 are SGHTA and FQGNSA. Losses at the gene ends were 2 bases for V and 4 bases for J; bases not matched to a gene: 4. CDR3 coding DNA: TGTGCCAGCAGCTTAACACAGGGGGTGAATCAGCCCCAGCATTTT. This gives the protein CASSLTQGVNQPQHF.